This TCR beta chain was obtained from a study of beta chain features in type 1 diabetes. The authors reverse transcribed all of the isolated RNA, so sequencing captured expressed TCRB transcripts. Clones were read by immunoSEQ multiplex PCR, and TCRdb kept only the in-frame ones, dropping some. The sample consists of under 70,000 clones, 55% to 80% of them appearing once. V was pared by 4 bases and J by 5 bases, with 13 bases of the junction left unmatched. Germline CDR1 and CDR2: SEHNR and FQNEAQ (reference sequence). The CDR3 consists of 17 residues. Study-level points and caveats: TCRB CDR3s from Type 1 diabetes patients were moderately but significantly shorter in all four CD4+ subsets.

To note about this clone: What it recognizes is unknown.

J is TRBJ2-1 and V is TRBV7-9; the match to TRBD2 covers 8 bases. This sequence was found in a young woman with type 1 diabetes. The sequenced sample consisted of stem cell memory CD4+ T cells from blood. In DNA, the CDR3 is TGTGCCAGCAGCTCTTCCTCTACGGGACTAGGGAACAATGAGCAGTTCTTC. Protein product: CASSSSSTGLGNNEQFF. The whole variable domain, filled in from reference TRBV7-9 and TRBJ2-1, reads DTGVSQNPRHKITKRGQNVTFRCDPISEHNRLYWYRQTLGQGPEFLTYFQNEAQLEKSRLLSDRFSAERPKGSFSTLEIQRTEQGDSAMYLCASSSSSTGLGNNEQFFGPGTRLTVL.